A single sample is the source of the 20 T cell receptor beta chains below, sequenced in a study of blood T cell repertoires in COVID-19. Profiled with immunoSEQ multiplex PCR; TCRdb holds only in-frame clones, not every one. Of 90,000 to 130,000 clones in the sample, about 80% were seen once. Sample: peripheral blood. These TCRs come from a woman of 80 years or more with active or convalescent COVID-19.

The chain links TRBV28 to TRBJ1-4; D is possibly TRBD1 (6 bases). The CDR3 contains 15 residues. Looked up from germline, CDR1 is MDHEN and CDR2 is SYDVKM. The V and J ends lost 4 bases and 8 bases respectively, with 17 bases between them. Written as DNA, the CDR3 is TGTGCCAGCAGTTCCACCCGACAGGTCGGGGAAAAACTGTTTTTT. Its translation is CASSSTRQVGEKLFF.

This clone was seen more than once but under ten times. The rearrangement uses TRBV12-3 or TRBV12-4 and TRBJ2-7; D is perhaps TRBD1 (5 bases). The length of the CDR3 is 13 residues. Between the trimmed V and J ends, which lost 8 bases and 4 bases, there was a span of 15 bases. CDR3 loop: CASRKGLGYEQYF. The CDR3 DNA follows: TGTGCCAGCCGTAAGGGGTTAGGGTACGAGCAGTACTTC.

The CDR3 sequence: CASSFLGTSGIKETQYF. In DNA form, the CDR3 reads TGTGCCAGCAGCTTCCTAGGGACTAGCGGGATAAAAGAGACCCAGTACTTC. The chain links TRBV7-2 to TRBJ2-5; 13 bases agree with TRBD2. The CDR3 loop spans 17 amino acids. Germline V gene data show CDR1 as SGHTA and CDR2 as FQGNSA. V lost 3 bases to trimming and J lost 3 bases; unmatched junction nucleotides: 7.

The chain carries TRBV4-1 and TRBJ2-7; D gene unclear. Germline assignment: CDR1 MGHRA and CDR2 YSYEKL. The CDR3 totals 15 residues. V was trimmed by 0 bases and J by 2 bases, leaving 11 bases between them. CDR3 region: CASSQDFLVAYEQYF. CDR3 in DNA: TGCGCCAGCAGCCAAGATTTTCTAGTCGCCTACGAGCAGTACTTC.

This clone was found once. The genes are TRBV5-3 and TRBJ2-1; 9 bases fit TRBD2. TRBV5-3 qualifies as an ORF whose function is uncertain. The CDR3 totals 16 residues. V dropped 3 bases and J dropped 1; count of bases not matched to a gene: 5. CDR3 DNA: TGTGCCAGAAGCTCTTGGCTAGCGGGGTCCTACAATGAGCAGTTCTTC. Its translation: CARSSWLAGSYNEQFF.

This clone is a singleton in its sample. The chain is built from TRBV18 and TRBJ1-3; D gene unclear. V was trimmed by 3 bases and J by 0 bases, leaving 12 bases between them. The CDR3 loop spans 16 amino acids. The V gene's germline CDR1 is KGHSH and CDR2 LQKENI. CDR3 protein: CASSPSIGSSGNTIYF. CDR3 sequence (DNA): TGTGCCAGCTCACCGTCAATCGGGAGCTCTGGAAACACCATATATTTT.

The rearrangement links TRBV5-5 to TRBJ2-1; D not resolved. V lost 4 bases to trimming and J lost 0 bases, with 11 bases between them. This CDR3 has 15 residues. Germline CDR1 reads SGHKS; CDR2 reads YYEKEE (reference sequence). The CDR3 nucleotides read TGTGCCAGCAGCGGCGGCCGGAGCTCCTACAATGAGCAGTTCTTC. Encoded protein: CASSGGRSSYNEQFF.

The rearrangement uses TRBV10-3 and TRBJ2-1, with 12 bases that match TRBD2. V dropped 5 bases and J dropped 7; count of bases not matched to a gene: 6. The germline gives CDR1 ENHRY, CDR2 SYGVKD. CDR3 length equals 15 residues. The CDR3 is CAISPLAGGGNEQFF. The DNA for the CDR3 is TGTGCCATCAGTCCCCTAGCGGGAGGGGGGAATGAGCAGTTCTTC.

The chain recombines TRBV20-1 with TRBJ2-3, with TRBD2 matching 7 bases. The CDR3 totals 14 residues. The V and J ends lost 3 bases and 2 bases, in that order; junction bases with no gene match: 5. Germline values: CDR1 DFQATT, CDR2 SNEGSKA (reference sequence). The CDR3 here is CSASRLAATDTQYF. CDR3 nucleotides: TGCAGTGCTAGTAGGCTAGCGGCCACAGATACGCAGTATTTT.

The chain uses TRBV7-2 and TRBJ2-3; possibly TRBD2 for D (6 bases). V lost 3 bases, J lost 4 bases, and 17 bases lay in between. This CDR3 has 16 amino acids. In germline, CDR1 is SGHTA, CDR2 FQGNSA. In DNA, the CDR3 is TGTGCCAGCAGCTTTCATCACGGGAGTAGGCCAGATACGCAGTATTTT. It encodes CASSFHHGSRPDTQYF. Supplemented by reference TRBV7-2 and TRBJ2-3, the full variable domain reads GAGVSQSPSNKVTEKGKDVELRCDPISGHTALYWYRQSLGQGLEFLIYFQGNSAPDKSGLPSDRFSAERTGGSVSTLTIQRTQQEDSAVYLCASSFHHGSRPDTQYFGPGTRLTVL.

Only one count was recorded for this clone. J is TRBJ2-7 and V is TRBV5-1; 8 nucleotides line up with TRBD2. The trim removed 4 bases at V and 2 bases at J, leaving 5 bases unmatched. This CDR3 region has 14 residues. The germline CDR1 and CDR2 sequences are SGHRS and YFSETQ. This CDR3 is CASSRSGAAYEQYF. The CDR3 DNA sequence: TGCGCCAGCAGCCGTAGCGGGGCAGCCTACGAGCAGTACTTC.

A note on this clone: The sample carries other DNA sequences with the same CDR3. The chain combines TRBV7-8 with TRBJ1-1, with D tentatively TRBD1 (5 bases). Germline CDR1 SGHVS, CDR2 FQNEAQ. The V end lost 5 bases, the J end lost 1 base, and 17 bases lay between the germline ends. The CDR3 is made up of 16 amino acids. CDR3 protein: CASSLRRGLGNTEAFF. DNA for the CDR3: TGTGCCAGCAGCCTACGTCGGGGGTTGGGGAACACTGAAGCTTTCTTT. Combining the CDR3 with reference TRBV7-8 and TRBJ1-1 gives the whole variable domain GAGVSQSPRYKVAKRGQDVALRCDPISGHVSLFWYQQALGQGPEFLTYFQNEAQLDKSGLPSDRFFAERPEGSVSTLKIQRTQQEDSAVYLCASSLRRGLGNTEAFFGQGTRLTVV.

The V call is TRBV11-1, the J call TRBJ2-5; no reliable D call. The length of the CDR3 is 12 residues. Per germline, CDR1 SGHAT and CDR2 FQDESV (reference sequence). V gave up 6 bases and J gave up 0 bases, with 5 bases separating them. The CDR3 DNA follows: TGTGCCAGCAGACAGAACCAAGAGACCCAGTACTTC. Protein product: CASRQNQETQYF.

Only one count was recorded for this clone. CDR3 DNA: TGTGCCAGCTCCCGCCTGGACTGGGGTAACAATGAGCAGTTCTTC. Translating gives CASSRLDWGNNEQFF. The rearrangement links TRBV18 to TRBJ2-1; the D gene is possibly TRBD2 (5 bases). Germline V CDR1 and CDR2: KGHSH, LQKENI. There are 15 residues in the CDR3. V dropped 6 bases and J dropped 5 bases, with 17 bases sitting between them.

This clone was observed once. The chain uses TRBV19 and TRBJ1-2; 10 bases align to TRBD1. CDR1 and CDR2 from the germline V gene are LNHDA and SQIVND (reference sequence). This CDR3 region has 15 residues. V lost 6 bases and J lost 2; bases outside the gene matches: 6. CDR3 loop: CASSRRTGGNYGYTF. CDR3 coding DNA: TGTGCCAGTAGCCGACGGACAGGGGGGAACTATGGCTACACCTTC. Full variable domain (outside the CDR3, taken from reference TRBV19 and TRBJ1-2): DGGITQSPKYLFRKEGQNVTLSCEQNLNHDAMYWYRQDPGQGLRLIYYSQIVNDFQKGDIAEGYSVSREKKESFPLTVTSAQKNPTAFYLCASSRRTGGNYGYTFGSGTRLTVV.

The chain links TRBV2 to TRBJ1-6; a possible D gene is TRBD1 (6 bases). The V end lost 5 bases, the J end lost 5 bases, and 13 bases lay between the germline ends. Germline CDR1 is SNHLY and CDR2 is FYNNEI. The CDR3 runs 15 residues. The CDR3 sequence is CASSPYRADNSPLHF. For the CDR3, the DNA is TGTGCCAGCAGTCCATACAGGGCGGATAATTCACCCCTCCACTTT.

The chain has TRBV9 and TRBJ2-2; TRBD2 agrees at 9 bases. CDR3 length: 17 residues. V shed 3 bases, J shed 5 bases, and the junction held 11 bases outside the gene matches. CDR1 and CDR2 (germline): SGDLS, YYNGEE. Written as DNA, the CDR3 is TGTGCCAGCAGCGAGCTGGAATTTAGCGGGAGAACCGGGGAGCTGTTTTTT. This translates into CASSELEFSGRTGELFF.

The V and J genes are TRBV7-9 and TRBJ1-2, with 7 nucleotides matching TRBD1. CDR3 length: 15 amino acids. Germline CDR1 reads SEHNR; CDR2 reads FQNEAQ (reference sequence). The V and J ends lost 4 bases and 2 bases, in that order; junction bases with no gene match: 7. The CDR3 region has the DNA TGTGCCAGCAGCTACCATTCGGACAGGAACTATGGCTACACCTTC. It specifies CASSYHSDRNYGYTF.

This chain's CDR3 is CASSERGGSYGYTF. The CDR3, as DNA: TGTGCCAGCAGTGAACGGGGGGGCTCCTATGGCTACACCTTC. This sequence joins TRBV2 and TRBJ1-2; TRBD1 might be the D (6 bases). V gave up 2 bases and J gave up 4 bases, with 11 bases separating them. The CDR3 contains 14 residues. Germline CDR1 reads SNHLY; CDR2 reads FYNNEI. Drawing the rest from reference TRBV2 and TRBJ1-2, the complete variable domain is EPEVTQTPSHQVTQMGQEVILRCVPISNHLYFYWYRQILGQKVEFLVSFYNNEISEKSEIFDDQFSVERPDGSNFTLKIRSTKLEDSAMYFCASSERGGSYGYTFGSGTRLTVV.

The chain links TRBV28 to TRBJ1-2; D may be TRBD1 (6 bases). Trimming took 8 bases from V and 4 from J, leaving 14 bases between them. Germline V lookup: CDR1 MDHEN, CDR2 SYDVKM. The CDR3 contains 13 residues. The CDR3 bases are TGTGCCAGCGGATACAGGGCGGGCTATGGCTACACCTTC. This encodes CASGYRAGYGYTF.